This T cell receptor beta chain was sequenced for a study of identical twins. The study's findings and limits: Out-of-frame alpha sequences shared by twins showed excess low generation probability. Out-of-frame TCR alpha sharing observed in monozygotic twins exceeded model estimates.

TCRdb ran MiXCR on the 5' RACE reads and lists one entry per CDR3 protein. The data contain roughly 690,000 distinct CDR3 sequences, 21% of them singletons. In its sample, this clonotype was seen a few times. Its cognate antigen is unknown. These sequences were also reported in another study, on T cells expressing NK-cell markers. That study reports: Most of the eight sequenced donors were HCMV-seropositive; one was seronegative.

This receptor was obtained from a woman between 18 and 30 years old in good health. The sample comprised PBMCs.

In DNA form, the CDR3 reads TGTGCCAGCAGTTACTCGGGACAGGGGGCCACTGAAGCTTTCTTT. Amino acid sequence: CASSYSGQGATEAFF. The chain recombines TRBV6-5 with TRBJ1-1; 12 nucleotides match TRBD1. CDR1 MNHEY and CDR2 SVGAGI come from the germline V gene. The trim removed 0 bases at V and 4 bases at J, leaving 0 bases unmatched. The CDR3 contains 15 residues.